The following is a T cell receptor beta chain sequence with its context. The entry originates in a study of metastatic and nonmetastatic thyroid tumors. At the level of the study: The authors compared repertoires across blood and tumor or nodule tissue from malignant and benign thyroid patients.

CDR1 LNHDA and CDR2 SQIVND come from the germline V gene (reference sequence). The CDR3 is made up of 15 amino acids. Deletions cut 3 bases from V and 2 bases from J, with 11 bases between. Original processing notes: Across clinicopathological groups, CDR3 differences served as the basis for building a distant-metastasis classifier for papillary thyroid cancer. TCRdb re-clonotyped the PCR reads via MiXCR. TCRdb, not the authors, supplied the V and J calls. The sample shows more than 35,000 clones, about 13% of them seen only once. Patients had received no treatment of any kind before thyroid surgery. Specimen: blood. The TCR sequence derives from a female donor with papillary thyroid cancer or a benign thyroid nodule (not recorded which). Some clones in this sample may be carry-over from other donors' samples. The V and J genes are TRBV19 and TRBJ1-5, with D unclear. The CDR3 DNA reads TGTGCCAGTAGTATGCTCTCAACAGGCAATCAGCCCCAGCATTTT. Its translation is CASSMLSTGNQPQHF.